This entry lists 30 T cell receptor beta chains sequenced from one sample in a study of tumor-infiltrating lymphocytes in primary liver carcinoma. The input was 500 ng total RNA; TCR beta cDNA was made from it with a constant-region primer. Construction of TCR beta libraries relied on three successive nested multiplex PCR rounds employing slightly modified ARM-PCR. The study ran its first two PCR rounds for roughly 9 cycles each, using TRBV1-TRBV30 forward primers and a C-beta reverse primer. TCRdb re-analysed the multiplex PCR reads in MiXCR, keeping a single row per CDR3 protein. This table has roughly 22,000 distinct CDR3 sequences, approximately 80% appearing once. Between roughly 17 and 30 mg of unsorted bulk tissue served as the source from which RNA and DNA were co-extracted. Sequenced material: liver tumor tissue from sampling region 2. Sample subset: tumor region T2, inferior pole. Receptor source: a woman aged 30 to 39 with primary liver carcinoma and hepatitis B virus infection.

This clonotype is categorized as medium-sized (0.01 to 0.1%). The CDR3 sequence: CASSLIAGVRNEQFF. In DNA, the CDR3 is TGTGCCAGCAGTCTTATAGCGGGAGTTCGAAATGAGCAGTTCTTC. V usage is TRBV5-5 and J usage is TRBJ2-1; 9 bases align to TRBD2. The germline gives CDR1 SGHKS, CDR2 YYEKEE (reference sequence). This CDR3 contains 15 residues. Germline trimming cut 5 bases from V and 7 bases from J; bases unmatched to any gene: 10.

Notes on this clonotype: Here the CDR3 omits its conserved ending phenylalanine or tryptophan, so a read error is the likely source. The limits of the CDR3 on the DNA are not certain, so only TCRdb's listed CDR3 is given. The CDR3 here is CASLQSGIQGYEQYS. The chain links TRBV12-3 or TRBV12-4 to TRBJ2-7; the D call of TRBD1 is as the table states it, not checked on the DNA. The CDR3 numbers 15 amino acids, ends counted.

The CDR3 bases are TGTGCCAGCTGCGTAGACGGACACCGCCCACCCACAGATACGCAGTATTTT. Protein: CASCVDGHRPPTDTQYF. The J gene is TRBJ2-3, the V gene TRBV5-4; possible D gene TRBD1, 5 bases. Germline V CDR1 and CDR2: SGHNT, YYREEE (reference sequence). The CDR3 has 17 residues. V gave up 7 bases and J gave up 2 bases, with 23 bases separating them.

This clonotype was seen many times. V usage is TRBV12-3 or TRBV12-4 and J usage is TRBJ2-3, with TRBD2 identical over 8 bases. CDR3 size: 15 residues. V was pared by 6 bases and J by 1 base, with 6 bases of the junction left unmatched. The CDR3 nucleotides read TGTGCCAGCAGCCGACCAGCGGGAGGCACAGATACGCAGTATTTT. This translates into CASSRPAGGTDTQYF.

As regards this clonotype: Sequence at one end of the junction differs from germline and may be a read error. J is TRBJ2-1 and V is TRBV10-2; 7 bases match TRBD1. Looked up from germline, CDR1 is WSHSY and CDR2 is SAAADI. The length of the CDR3 is 13 residues. The DNA for the CDR3 is TGCGTCAGCAAGTCGGGACAGAACTATGAGCAGCCCTTC. This codes for CVSKSGQNYEQPF.

This clonotype showed up just a few times. Without the conserved terminal phenylalanine or tryptophan, this CDR3 likely stems from a read error. The rearrangement links TRBV12-3 or TRBV12-4 to TRBJ2-5; possibly TRBD2 for D (6 bases). V was pared by 8 bases and J by 3 bases, with 19 bases between. CDR3 length: 15 amino acids. Here the CDR3 DNA reads TGTGCCAGCGGCACCTACCTCGGGAGCGAAGAGACCCAGTACGTC. Its translation is CASGTYLGSEETQYV.

A remark on this clonotype: The junction differs from germline at one of its ends, possibly a read error. The V gene is TRBV6-6, the J gene TRBJ1-1; D is unresolved. This CDR3 is built from 14 residues. The germline V gene encodes CDR1 MNHNY and CDR2 SVGAGI (reference sequence). The CDR3 DNA reads as TGCGCCAGCAGTCCGGCTGCACGCAACATTGAAGCTTTCTTT. Protein product: CASSPAARNIEAFF.

Remarks on this clonotype: Since a much larger clone is just one base distant, this may be a read error. The conserved closing phenylalanine or tryptophan is absent in this CDR3, likely reflecting a read error. This chain joins TRBV28 and TRBJ1-3; no clear D gene. V shed 3 bases and J shed 4 bases, with 10 bases lying between them. CDR1 is MDHEN, CDR2 SYDVKM, per germline. This CDR3 region has 14 residues. The CDR3 is CASSFRGSGNTIYL. CDR3 DNA sequence: TGTGCCAGCAGTTTCAGAGGTTCCGGAAACACCATATATCTT.

This chain uses TRBV20-1 with TRBJ1-2; D ambiguous. V lost 7 bases and J lost 4, with 19 bases in between. Germline V gives CDR1 DFQATT, CDR2 SNEGSKA (reference sequence). The CDR3 totals 14 residues. This CDR3 is CSVVLDRRFYGYTF. CDR3 bases: TGCAGTGTTGTCCTGGACCGTCGCTTCTATGGCTACACCTTC.

This clonotype was seen a single time. A much bigger clone sits one base away, suggesting this may be a read error. The gene calls are TRBV21-1 and TRBJ2-1; the tabulated D call, TRBD2, remains unverified against the DNA. TRBV21-1 is labeled a pseudogene. This CDR3 has 15 amino acids. CDR3 sequence reads: CTSSKFLVGDNEQFF. The CDR3 bases are TGTACCAGCAGCAAGTTTTTAGTGGGAGACAATGAGCAGTTCTTC.

About this clonotype itself: One junction end disagrees with the germline gene, perhaps due to a read error. The chain has TRBV29-1 and TRBJ1-2; D may be TRBD1 (5 bases). The germline CDR1 and CDR2 sequences are SQVTM and ANQGSEA. The CDR3 runs 13 residues. The CDR3 nucleotides read TGTAGCGTTGATAAGGACACGTCCTATGGCTACGCCTTT. Protein sequence: CSVDKDTSYGYAF.

With respect to this clonotype: One end of the junction fails to match germline, which may point to a read error. The rearrangement uses TRBV7-8 and TRBJ2-3; 8 positions agree with TRBD2. This CDR3 region has 16 residues. The germline V gene has CDR1 SGHVS and CDR2 FQNEAQ. The CDR3 spells CASSSGTGGPGDTQYF. As DNA, the CDR3 is TGTGCTAGCAGCTCAGGAACGGGAGGGCCTGGTGATACGCAGTATTTT.

Notes on this clonotype: The CDR3 does not end in the conserved phenylalanine or tryptophan, so this is likely a read error. The rearrangement links TRBV28 to TRBJ2-3; no reliable D call. Trimming shortened V by 3 bases and J by 6 bases, and 10 bases separated the two germline ends. CDR1 is MDHEN and CDR2 is SYDVKM in the germline V gene. The CDR3 totals 13 residues. The CDR3 DNA is TGTGCCAGCAGTTTTAATAGCCCTGATACGCAGTATTTA. Its protein product is CASSFNSPDTQYL.

This clonotype has just a few counts. The junction differs from germline at one of its ends, possibly a read error. The rearrangement uses TRBV11-2 and TRBJ2-1; 7 nucleotides line up with TRBD2. CDR1 is SGHAT and CDR2 is FQNNGV in the germline V gene. The CDR3 sequence is 13 residues long. The CDR3 DNA reads as TGTGCCAGCAGCTTAGGGCGGGGGTGTGAGCAGCTCTTC. As protein: CASSLGRGCEQLF.

As to this clonotype: Germline and junction disagree at one end, which may indicate a read error. V and J are TRBV24-1 and TRBJ2-1, with unresolved D. This CDR3 region has 13 residues. Germline V gene lookup returns CDR1 KGHDR and CDR2 SFDVKD. As DNA, the CDR3 is TGTGCCACCAGTGATCCCGACCTTGGTGAGCAATTCTTC. It yields the protein CATSDPDLGEQFF.

This clonotype was seen a handful of times. The CDR3 does not end in the conserved phenylalanine or tryptophan, so this is likely a read error. The chain recombines TRBV6-5 with TRBJ1-1; 9 bases align to TRBD1. The CDR3 runs 14 residues. Germline V gene sequence: CDR1 MNHEY, CDR2 SVGAGI. CDR3 in amino acids: CASRRQGEDTEAFS. CDR3 coding DNA: TGTGCCAGCAGACGACAGGGGGAGGATACTGAGGCTTTCTCT.

The chain couples TRBV10-3 to TRBJ1-3, with D unresolved. This CDR3 comprises 14 residues. CDR1 is ENHRY and CDR2 is SYGVKD in the germline V gene. CDR3 sequence: CLISESVSRNTIYF. The CDR3 DNA sequence: TGTCTCATCAGTGAGTCAGTTTCTAGAAACACCATATATTTT.

The chain carries TRBV5-4 and TRBJ2-3; no reliable D call. This CDR3 comprises 17 residues. Germline V gene sequence: CDR1 SGHNT, CDR2 YYREEE (reference sequence). V lost 6 bases and J lost 2, with 22 bases in between. CDR3 protein: CASTVDGHPPHTDTQYF. CDR3 nucleotides: TGTGCCAGCACCGTAGACGGTCACCCTCCACACACAGATACGCAGTATTTT.

As concerns this clonotype: A single base separates this from a much larger clone, so it may be a read error. The chain employs TRBV5-1 and TRBJ2-1, with 13 bases identical to TRBD2. In germline, CDR1 is SGHRS, CDR2 YFSETQ. With 4 bases clipped from V and 7 bases from J, the junction kept 8 bases outside the gene matches. This CDR3 has 16 amino acids. CDR3 nucleotide sequence: TGCGCCAGCAGCATGGGGGGGACTAGCGGGATGAATGAGCAGTTCTTC. Translating it yields CASSMGGTSGMNEQFF. The whole variable domain, filled in from reference TRBV5-1 and TRBJ2-1, reads KAGVTQTPRYLIKTRGQQVTLSCSPISGHRSVSWYQQTPGQGLQFLFEYFSETQRNKGNFPGRFSGRQFSNSRSEMNVSTLELGDSALYLCASSMGGTSGMNEQFFGPGTRLTVL.

This chain uses TRBV5-8 with TRBJ2-1; D remains ambiguous. CDR1 and CDR2 from the germline V gene are SGHTS and YDEGEE. There are 15 residues in the CDR3. V shed 7 bases and J shed 4 bases, with 18 bases lying between them. The CDR3 protein is CASGYGQSSYNEQFF. The CDR3 bases are TGTGCCAGCGGCTATGGTCAAAGCTCATACAATGAGCAGTTCTTC.

The chain joins TRBV11-2 to TRBJ2-5, with a tentative D call TRBD1 (5 bases). The CDR3 is made up of 16 amino acids. V shed 6 bases and J shed 0 bases, with 17 bases lying between them. The germline V gene encodes CDR1 SGHAT and CDR2 FQNNGV. The CDR3 is CASRSRDSVHQETQYF. The DNA for the CDR3 is TGTGCCAGCAGATCCAGGGATTCGGTCCACCAAGAGACCCAGTACTTC. Full variable domain (outside the CDR3, taken from reference TRBV11-2 and TRBJ2-5): EAGVAQSPRYKIIEKRQSVAFWCNPISGHATLYWYQQILGQGPKLLIQFQNNGVVDDSQLPKDRFSAERLKGVDSTLKIQPAKLEDSAVYLCASRSRDSVHQETQYFGPGTRLLVL.

The chain joins TRBV28 to TRBJ2-6, with a tentative D call TRBD2 (6 bases). Germline values: CDR1 MDHEN, CDR2 SYDVKM. The CDR3 runs 16 residues. Trimming took 8 bases from V and 13 from J, leaving 27 bases between them. The CDR3 is CASGRDETSGASVLTF. The CDR3, as DNA: TGTGCCAGCGGGCGGGACGAAACCTCTGGGGCCAGTGTCCTGACTTTC.

Remarks on this clonotype: It is likely a read error, because the conserved phenylalanine at the end of the CDR3 is missing. CDR3 nucleotides: TGCGCCAGCAGCCAAGGCATGAAAGGGTCCGATGAACAGTTCTCC. Encoded protein: CASSQGMKGSDEQFS. The chain joins TRBV4-3 to TRBJ2-1, with D unresolved. Germline V gene lookup returns CDR1 LGHNA and CDR2 YSLEER. The CDR3 is 15 residues long.

On this clonotype: This likely comes from a read error, as the CDR3 has no conserved phenylalanine or tryptophan at its end. This chain links TRBV5-4 with TRBJ1-2, with TRBD1 matching 8 bases. The CDR3 runs to 14 residues. Per germline, CDR1 SGHNT and CDR2 YYREEE (reference sequence). V was pared by 6 bases and J by 10 bases, with 14 bases of the junction left unmatched. CDR3 residues: CASNRTGLVGDYTL. Written as DNA, the CDR3 is TGTGCCAGCAACCGGACAGGGCTTGTGGGTGACTACACCTTA.

A word on this clonotype: The CDR3 does not close with the conserved phenylalanine or tryptophan, likely indicating a read error. J is TRBJ2-7 and V is TRBV6-2 or TRBV6-3, with 8 bases identical to TRBD2. J was trimmed by 0 bases and V by 7 bases; bases with no gene match: 5. This CDR3 has 14 residues. Germline CDR1 is MNHEY and CDR2 is SVGEGT. CDR3 in amino acids: CASNLAGNSYEQYL. The CDR3 nucleotides are TGTGCCAGCAACTTAGCGGGAAACTCCTACGAGCAGTACCTC.

In the case of this clonotype: A read error may account for a junction end that differs from germline. V is TRBV5-1 and J is TRBJ2-1; perhaps TRBD1 as D (6 bases). Germline V gene sequence: CDR1 SGHRS, CDR2 YFSETQ. CDR3 size: 15 residues. CDR3 amino acids: CASSLGNRVTNDQFF. CDR3 sequence (DNA): TGCGCCAGCAGCTTAGGGAACAGGGTTACAAATGACCAGTTCTTC.

As to this clonotype: A much larger clone lies one base from this, so it may be a read error. This chain links TRBV6-1 with TRBJ2-1; D ambiguous. Trimming shortened V by 1 base and J by 8 bases, and 12 bases separated the two germline ends. Germline V CDR1 and CDR2: MNHNS, SASEGT. The CDR3 is made up of 14 amino acids. The CDR3 loop reads CASSEGEENDEQFF. The CDR3 nucleotides are TGTGCCAGCAGTGAAGGTGAGGAGAACGATGAGCAGTTCTTC.

This chain joins TRBV12-3 or TRBV12-4 and TRBJ2-5; D tentatively fits TRBD1 or TRBD2 (5 bases each). This CDR3 spans 15 amino acids. The germline V and J ends were trimmed by 7 bases and 3 bases, with 18 bases remaining between them. The CDR3 nucleotides are TGTGCCAGCAACACGTACCCCGGGACCGAAGAGACCCAGTACTTC. Its protein product is CASNTYPGTEETQYF.

Details on this clonotype: An end of the junction does not agree with germline; a read error may underlie this. This sequence joins TRBV11-2 and TRBJ2-2; D is unresolved. CDR3 size: 15 residues. Germline V gene lookup returns CDR1 SGHAT and CDR2 FQNNGV. The CDR3 here is CASSPIPMNTRELFF. In DNA form, the CDR3 reads TGTGCCAGCAGCCCGATCCCAATGAACACCAGGGAGCTGTTTTTT.

In the case of this clonotype: A much larger clone sits a single nucleotide away, making a read error possible. The chain carries TRBV7-9 and TRBJ2-7; 9 positions match TRBD1. The V gene's germline CDR1 is SEHNR and CDR2 FQNEAQ (reference sequence). There are 16 residues in the CDR3. V shed 4 bases and J 5 bases; nucleotides not matched to a gene: 12. CDR3 in DNA: TGTGCCAGCAGCTCCAAACAGGGGGCCCGTCAGAACGAGCAGTACTTC. Translation: CASSSKQGARQNEQYF.